One T cell receptor beta chain is described in this entry. Some clones are missing from TCRdb's copy, which holds only in-frame ones; the method was immunoSEQ multiplex PCR. The sample consists of some 260,000 clones, 88% of them appearing once. The sample is drawn from a study of blood T cell repertoires in COVID-19. Background on the study: Acute and convalescent COVID-19 samples came from the United States, Italy and Spain.

This receptor was obtained from a human donor in a cohort sampled during active COVID-19. Sequencing was carried out using peripheral blood.

The CDR3 region is CARLMRLAVPINQPQHF. The CDR3 DNA reads TGTGCTAGGCTTATGAGATTAGCGGTGCCGATCAATCAGCCCCAGCATTTT. The gene calls are TRBV7-7 and TRBJ1-5; D not resolved. The CDR3 spans 17 residues. Germline CDR1 is SSHAT and CDR2 is FNYEAQ (reference sequence).